The source of this T cell receptor beta chain is a study of cytomegalovirus exposure and HLA in healthy donors. Study-level findings and limits: The classifier reportedly diagnosed cytomegalovirus status with high specificity and sensitivity. Analyses of presence/absence relied on an assumption of roughly uniform sequencing depth across donors.

PCR used 60 Vbeta primers and 13 Jbeta primers. Repertoires were generated with immunoSEQ multiplex PCR, while TCRdb's copy carries only in-frame clones and drops some. The sample includes around 130,000 clones, around 77% seen only once; the top ten take under 1.5%. This clone was seen more than once but under ten times. Its antigen is unknown. This CDR3 has 14 residues. In germline, CDR1 is MNHNS, CDR2 SASEGT. Trimming stripped 6 bases from V and 1 base from J, with 10 bases between. The specimen was PBMCs. The clonotype originates from a man between 50 and 59 years old in good health and CMV-seronegative. This chain connects TRBV6-1 to TRBJ1-5; TRBD1 is a possible D gene (6 bases). The CDR3 sequence is CASSATGSNQPQHF. CDR3 nucleotide sequence: TGTGCCAGCAGCGCTACAGGGAGCAATCAGCCCCAGCATTTT.